A single sample is the source of the 20 T cell receptor beta chains below, sequenced in a study of PD-L1 blockade in urothelial cancer. Regarding time point: pretreatment peripheral blood. The method was immunoSEQ multiplex PCR; TCRdb's version includes in-frame clones alone and lacks a portion of them. The table lists 90,000 or so clones, 90% of them singletons, with around 1.6% in the top ten. This material consisted of PBMCs, taken around atezolizumab (anti-PD-L1) treatment. These receptors were obtained from a man in his 60s with urothelial cancer.

This clone was seen once. The rearrangement links TRBV9 to TRBJ2-1; D is perhaps TRBD2 (6 bases). V lost 1 base and J lost 7, with 15 bases in between. CDR1 and CDR2 (germline): SGDLS, YYNGEE. This CDR3 is 15 amino acids long. In nucleotides, the CDR3 is TGTGCCAGCAGCGTATCATCTAGCGTTATAAATGAGCAGTTCTTC. Residues: CASSVSSSVINEQFF.

Of note for this clone: The germline gene is not matched at one end of the junction; a read error may be the cause. V usage is TRBV7-7 and J usage is TRBJ2-1; 10 positions agree with TRBD1. CDR1 is SSHAT, CDR2 FNYEAQ, per germline (reference sequence). This CDR3 has 13 residues. CDR3 region: CASSRQGAHEQFF. CDR3 nucleotides: TGTGCTAGCAGCCGACAGGGGGCACATGAGCAGTTCTTC.

This chain connects TRBV4-3 to TRBJ2-1; 13 nucleotides align to TRBD2. Germline CDR1 and CDR2: LGHNA and YSLEER. V shed 4 bases, J shed 8 bases, and the junction held 8 bases outside the gene matches. The CDR3 has 16 amino acids. CDR3 sequence: CASSRRLAGGLDEQFF. The DNA of the CDR3 is TGCGCCAGCAGCCGAAGACTAGCGGGAGGTTTGGATGAGCAGTTCTTC.

This clone was seen a handful of times. This chain uses TRBV5-4 with TRBJ1-2; D is possibly TRBD1 (6 bases). The CDR3 length is 16 residues. The V end was cut by 4 bases, the J end by 4 bases, with 20 bases between. In germline, CDR1 is SGHNT, CDR2 YYREEE (reference sequence). CDR3 in DNA: TGTGCCAGCAGCCCCCAGAACAGGGCTAGCGGCTATGGCTACACCTTC. Translating gives CASSPQNRASGYGYTF.

The chain employs TRBV6-7 and TRBJ2-1, with D maybe TRBD2 (6 bases). TRBV6-7 is recorded as an ORF, its role being uncertain. There are 14 residues in the CDR3. V was pared by 6 bases and J by 5 bases, with 14 bases between. Here the CDR3 DNA reads TGTGCCAGCAGCCCCCCGGGACTGAACAATGAGCAGTTCTTC. Translated, it gives CASSPPGLNNEQFF.

The chain is built from TRBV7-2 and TRBJ2-4; 7 bases line up with TRBD2. CDR1 is SGHTA, CDR2 FQGNSA, per germline. The CDR3 loop spans 15 amino acids. Losses at the gene ends were 2 bases for V and 7 bases for J; bases not matched to a gene: 8. As DNA, the CDR3 is TGTGCCAGCAGCTTAAGCGGGGCCAAGAGGAACATTCAGTACTTC. The encoded protein is CASSLSGAKRNIQYF.

J is TRBJ2-7 and V is TRBV7-9; D might be TRBD1 (5 bases). V was shortened by 11 bases and J by 5 bases, with 19 bases between the two germline ends. CDR3 length: 13 residues. From germline, CDR1 is SEHNR and CDR2 FQNEAQ (reference sequence). The CDR3 nucleotides read TGTGCCGCGAGTGCCCAGGGTTCCCACGAGCAGTACTTC. Translation: CAASAQGSHEQYF.

CDR3 region: CASSLEGGGPTGELFF. CDR3 nucleotides: TGTGCCAGCAGCTTGGAGGGCGGGGGCCCCACCGGGGAGCTGTTTTTT. The rearrangement links TRBV5-4 to TRBJ2-2, with TRBD2 as a possible D gene (7 bases). With 0 bases removed from V and 4 bases from J, the gap between germline ends came to 13 bases. CDR3 length: 16 residues. The germline V gene encodes CDR1 SGHNT and CDR2 YYREEE (reference sequence).

V gene TRBV6-1 combines with J gene TRBJ2-7; TRBD2 is a possible D gene (5 bases). This CDR3 comprises 14 residues. Trimming cost V 3 bases and J 4 bases, with 13 bases left between them. From germline, CDR1 is MNHNS and CDR2 SASEGT. The CDR3 sequence: CASSEGGRGYEQYF. The CDR3 region has the DNA TGTGCCAGCAGTGAGGGTGGGAGAGGGTACGAGCAGTACTTC.

The chain joins TRBV18 to TRBJ2-3; TRBD1 agrees at 7 bases. In germline, CDR1 is KGHSH, CDR2 LQKENI. CDR3 length: 15 residues. V trimming: 6 bases; J trimming: 0 bases; junction bases outside the gene matches: 6. CDR3 protein: CASSLTGPSTDTQYF. The CDR3 DNA sequence: TGTGCCAGCTCGCTGACAGGGCCTAGCACAGATACGCAGTATTTT.

Only one count was recorded for this clone. The genes are TRBV27 and TRBJ2-7, with 12 bases fitting TRBD2. The CDR3 consists of 14 residues. In germline, CDR1 is MNHEY, CDR2 SMNVEV (reference sequence). The V segment lost 8 bases and the J segment 4 bases; nucleotides outside the gene matches: 6. CDR3 nucleotide sequence: TGTGCCAGCGGGCTAGCGGGGGGGCTGTACGAGCAGTACTTC. This translates into CASGLAGGLYEQYF.

Here the CDR3 reads CASSARPTGFYGYTF. The DNA of the CDR3 is TGTGCCAGTAGTGCAAGGCCGACAGGCTTTTATGGCTACACCTTC. J is TRBJ1-2 and V is TRBV19; perhaps TRBD1 as D (6 bases). Trimming stripped 5 bases from V and 5 bases from J, with 18 bases between. CDR1 is LNHDA, CDR2 SQIVND, per germline (reference sequence). CDR3 size: 15 residues.

This clone was picked up one time. This chain uses TRBV28 with TRBJ1-2, with D possibly matching TRBD1 (6 bases). The CDR3 is made up of 16 amino acids. Trimming took 6 bases from V and 6 from J, leaving 23 bases between them. Looked up from germline, CDR1 is MDHEN and CDR2 is SYDVKM. The CDR3 DNA reads TGTGCCAGCAGCCCCGGACGGACAGTTGATGACGATGGCTACACCTTC. Translated, it gives CASSPGRTVDDDGYTF.

The sample holds one count of this clone. V and J are TRBV5-6 and TRBJ1-1; TRBD1 might be the D (6 bases). The ends were cut back, 0 bases at V and 3 bases at J, with 15 bases in the middle. The CDR3 covers 16 residues. Per the germline V gene, CDR1 is SGHDT and CDR2 is YYEEEE. The CDR3 here is CASSLGGQTADTEAFF. The CDR3 bases are TGTGCCAGCAGCTTGGGAGGACAGACGGCGGACACTGAAGCTTTCTTT.

V and J are TRBV27 and TRBJ2-1; 12 nucleotides line up with TRBD2. This CDR3 has 19 residues. The germline CDR1 and CDR2 sequences are MNHEY and SMNVEV (reference sequence). The V segment lost 4 bases and the J segment 6 bases; nucleotides outside the gene matches: 16. CDR3 amino acids: CASSSRLGTSGRYVNEQFF. CDR3 nucleotide sequence: TGTGCCAGCAGTTCGAGATTGGGAACTAGCGGGAGGTACGTCAATGAGCAGTTCTTC.

The count of this clone is one. The chain carries TRBV9 and TRBJ2-1; tentatively, D is TRBD1 (6 bases). CDR1 is SGDLS, CDR2 YYNGEE, per germline. CDR3 size: 15 residues. V was shortened by 3 bases and J by 5 bases, with 15 bases between the two germline ends. CDR3 residues: CASSANGQLNNEQFF. The CDR3 DNA reads TGTGCCAGCAGCGCGAACGGACAGCTAAACAATGAGCAGTTCTTC.

This rearrangement joins TRBV7-9 to TRBJ2-5; D is ambiguous. In germline, CDR1 is SEHNR, CDR2 FQNEAQ (reference sequence). V shed 5 bases and J shed 1 base, with 17 bases lying between them. This CDR3 has 16 amino acids. DNA for the CDR3: TGTGCCAGCAGCAGTGCGGCAGCCTCATCCCAAGAGACCCAGTACTTC. Protein sequence: CASSSAAASSQETQYF.

V gene TRBV5-4 combines with J gene TRBJ2-5, with TRBD2 matching over 10 bases. With 9 bases clipped from V and 2 bases from J, the junction kept 13 bases outside the gene matches. CDR3 length: 16 amino acids. Germline V CDR1 and CDR2: SGHNT, YYREEE (reference sequence). The CDR3 DNA follows: TGTGCCACGGGGCGAGCTAGCGGGAGTGAACAAGAGACCCAGTACTTC. Its translation is CATGRASGSEQETQYF.

CDR3 sequence (DNA): TGCAGTGCTAGCGAGAATGAGCAGTTCTTC. Translated, it gives CSASENEQFF. This chain uses TRBV20-1 with TRBJ2-1; D gene ambiguous. Germline CDR1 is DFQATT and CDR2 is SNEGSKA (reference sequence). There are 10 residues in the CDR3. The V end was cut by 3 bases, the J end by 7 bases, with 4 bases between.

The J gene is TRBJ1-1, the V gene TRBV7-2; D remains ambiguous. The CDR3 sequence is 15 residues long. Germline assignment: CDR1 SGHTA and CDR2 FQGNSA. Trimming left V 4 bases short and J 3 bases short, with 15 bases between. CDR3 DNA sequence: TGTGCCAGCAGCTCCGACCACTACGGGGACACTGAAGCTTTCTTT. Its translation: CASSSDHYGDTEAFF.